These 19 T cell receptor beta chains were all obtained from the same sample, sequenced in a study of Ad26.COV2.S vaccination and SARS-CoV-2 variants. Profiled with immunoSEQ multiplex PCR; TCRdb holds only in-frame clones, not every one. The table has about 350,000 clones, about 90% seen once. This specimen consisted of peripheral blood, obtained after recovery from COVID-19. The receptor set was obtained from a human donor who had recovered from COVID-19.

This sequence joins TRBV27 and TRBJ1-5; 8 positions agree with TRBD1. This CDR3 contains 17 residues. The V gene's germline CDR1 is MNHEY and CDR2 SMNVEV (reference sequence). V lost 3 bases to trimming and J lost 4 bases; unmatched junction nucleotides: 11. The CDR3, as DNA: TGTGCCAGCAGTTTTCGTCGGACAGGGAAAACAAATCAGCCCCAGCATTTT. This gives the protein CASSFRRTGKTNQPQHF.

The chain combines TRBV11-2 with TRBJ2-7, with D perhaps TRBD1 (6 bases). Germline lookup yields CDR1 SGHAT and CDR2 FQNNGV. Between the trimmed V and J ends, which lost 8 bases and 7 bases, there was a span of 21 bases. This CDR3 contains 14 residues. DNA for the CDR3: TGTGCCAGCTCCCCCCGGCCAGGGGAAAGGGAGCAGTACTTC. It is translated as CASSPRPGEREQYF.

Worth noting for this clone: The same CDR3 arises from other DNA sequences in this sample as well. This chain links TRBV12-3 or TRBV12-4 with TRBJ1-1; TRBD1 is a possible D gene (6 bases). Trimming removed 1 base at V and 14 bases at J, with 14 bases between. This CDR3 is built from 12 residues. Here the CDR3 reads CASSLGGRGAFF. The CDR3 bases are TGTGCCAGCAGTTTAGGAGGGAGGGGGGCCTTCTTT.

This chain joins TRBV18 and TRBJ1-2, with 8 bases aligning to TRBD1. V dropped 5 bases and J dropped 1; count of bases not matched to a gene: 6. CDR3 size: 15 residues. The V gene's germline CDR1 is KGHSH and CDR2 LQKENI. CDR3 sequence reads: CASSSRGRGNYGYTF. CDR3 DNA: TGTGCCAGCTCATCCAGGGGGCGAGGTAACTATGGCTACACCTTC.

This clone was observed once. V gene TRBV19 combines with J gene TRBJ1-4; weak D call: TRBD1 (6 bases). Trimming took 6 bases from V and 7 from J, leaving 12 bases between them. CDR1 and CDR2 from the germline V gene are LNHDA and SQIVND (reference sequence). The CDR3 consists of 13 residues. The CDR3 spells CASRDSWGEKLFF. The CDR3 nucleotides read TGTGCCAGTAGGGACAGTTGGGGTGAAAAACTGTTTTTT. The full variable domain, rest sourced from reference TRBV19 and TRBJ1-4, is DGGITQSPKYLFRKEGQNVTLSCEQNLNHDAMYWYRQDPGQGLRLIYYSQIVNDFQKGDIAEGYSVSREKKESFPLTVTSAQKNPTAFYLCASRDSWGEKLFFGSGTQLSVL.

The V and J genes are TRBV2 and TRBJ1-1; D not certain. V was pared by 4 bases and J by 1 base, with 7 bases between. This CDR3 is 13 amino acids long. Germline V CDR1 and CDR2: SNHLY, FYNNEI. The CDR3: CASSVDPNTEAFF. The CDR3 coding sequence is TGTGCCAGCAGTGTAGATCCGAACACTGAAGCTTTCTTT.

The chain has TRBV7-9 and TRBJ2-7; D is unresolved. The CDR3 loop spans 12 amino acids. Germline CDR1 reads SEHNR; CDR2 reads FQNEAQ (reference sequence). V was shortened by 4 bases and J by 0 bases, with 4 bases between the two germline ends. The CDR3 nucleotides read TGTGCCAGCAGCTCAGTCTCCTACGAGCAGTACTTC. It yields the protein CASSSVSYEQYF.

The genes are TRBV28 and TRBJ2-7, with D perhaps matching TRBD2 (5 bases). The CDR3 contains 13 residues. Looked up from germline, CDR1 is MDHEN and CDR2 is SYDVKM. Trimming took off 6 bases at V and 0 bases at J, with 9 bases between the two ends. CDR3 nucleotide sequence: TGTGCCAGCAGCCTGGACTTCTCCTACGAGCAGTACTTC. Translated: CASSLDFSYEQYF.

This clone was observed once. The chain has TRBV11-2 and TRBJ2-5; 9 bases agree with TRBD2. The CDR3 is 15 amino acids. With 5 bases clipped from V and 1 base from J, the junction kept 5 bases outside the gene matches. Germline V gene lookup returns CDR1 SGHAT and CDR2 FQNNGV. The CDR3 DNA reads TGTGCCAGCAGCCAAGCGGGGGGATCCCAAGAGACCCAGTACTTC. It translates to CASSQAGGSQETQYF.

This clone was picked up a small number of times. The chain uses TRBV5-6 and TRBJ1-2; TRBD1 might be the D (6 bases). Germline-derived CDR1 and CDR2 are SGHDT and YYEEEE. V dropped 4 bases and J dropped 4 bases, with 14 bases sitting between them. The length of the CDR3 is 14 residues. The DNA of the CDR3 is TGTGCCAGCAGCCAGGGGACGGGAGTCTATGGCTACACCTTC. Amino acid sequence: CASSQGTGVYGYTF.

The chain is built from TRBV4-1 and TRBJ2-2, with D perhaps TRBD1 (6 bases). The ends were cut back, 2 bases at V and 6 bases at J, with 7 bases in the middle. Germline V gene data show CDR1 as MGHRA and CDR2 as YSYEKL. The CDR3 spans 13 residues. CDR3 DNA: TGCGCCAGCAGCCAAAAGGGGGCCGGGGAGCTGTTTTTT. It is translated as CASSQKGAGELFF.

The rearrangement links TRBV5-1 to TRBJ2-3; possible D gene TRBD1, 6 bases. The germline gives CDR1 SGHRS, CDR2 YFSETQ. CDR3 size: 14 residues. The V end was cut by 1 base, the J end by 3 bases, with 9 bases between. This chain's CDR3 is CASSLLQGTDTQYF. Here the CDR3 DNA reads TGCGCCAGCAGCTTGTTGCAGGGGACAGATACGCAGTATTTT.

The V call is TRBV14, the J call TRBJ1-2, with 7 bases fitting TRBD1. V lost 7 bases, J lost 5 bases, and 13 bases stayed unmatched. The CDR3 runs to 15 residues. In germline, CDR1 is SGHDN, CDR2 FVKESK. CDR3 coding DNA: TGTGCCAGCACCGAGGGGGACAGCCCACCTTATGGCTACACCTTC. This codes for CASTEGDSPPYGYTF.

The chain carries TRBV6-2 or TRBV6-3 and TRBJ1-5; TRBD1 agrees at 7 bases. CDR3 length: 18 amino acids. V lost 4 bases, J lost 2 bases, and 14 bases stayed unmatched. Looked up from germline, CDR1 is MNHEY and CDR2 is SVGEGT. CDR3 bases: TGTGCCAGCAGTTCGGGGACCGAGGGACAGAGGGGCAATCAGCCCCAGCATTTT. It translates to CASSSGTEGQRGNQPQHF.

The chain employs TRBV11-2 and TRBJ2-7; TRBD1 aligns across 10 bases. V lost 1 base to trimming and J lost 4 bases; unmatched junction nucleotides: 1. The V gene's germline CDR1 is SGHAT and CDR2 FQNNGV. The CDR3 loop spans 14 amino acids. The CDR3 is CASSLGGQGYEQYF. The CDR3 nucleotides are TGTGCCAGCAGCTTAGGGGGACAGGGGTACGAGCAGTACTTC.

The chain links TRBV4-1 to TRBJ1-6, with 7 bases fitting TRBD1. Germline V CDR1 and CDR2: MGHRA, YSYEKL. With V trimmed by 2 bases and J by 10 bases, 8 bases remained unmatched. The CDR3 is made up of 15 amino acids. The CDR3 DNA reads TGCGCCAGCAGCCAACGCGACAGGGAGGGATCACCCCTCCACTTT. As protein: CASSQRDREGSPLHF.

This chain connects TRBV6-5 to TRBJ1-5; D remains ambiguous. The CDR3 is made up of 13 amino acids. The germline gives CDR1 MNHEY, CDR2 SVGAGI. The V end lost 6 bases, the J end lost 7 bases, and 13 bases lay between the germline ends. The CDR3 sequence is CASSRERRQPQHF. The CDR3 DNA reads as TGTGCCAGCAGCCGCGAAAGGAGGCAGCCCCAGCATTTT.

The table lists this clone with a count of one. This chain joins TRBV5-8 and TRBJ2-7; D unresolved. The CDR3 totals 13 residues. The ends were cut back, 4 bases at V and 0 bases at J, with 8 bases in the middle. Germline V gene lookup returns CDR1 SGHTS and CDR2 YDEGEE. In nucleotides, the CDR3 is TGTGCCAGCAGCCCGAGCGCCTCCTACGAGCAGTACTTC. Translating it yields CASSPSASYEQYF.

This chain joins TRBV6-5 and TRBJ1-1; the D is unclear. V was pared by 2 bases and J by 1 base, with 5 bases between. This CDR3 is 13 amino acids long. CDR1 is MNHEY, CDR2 SVGAGI, per germline. The CDR3 is CASSYRGNTEAFF. In DNA, the CDR3 is TGTGCCAGCAGTTACCGAGGGAACACTGAAGCTTTCTTT.